What follows are 3 T cell receptor beta chains derived from one specimen sequenced in a study of cytomegalovirus exposure and HLA in healthy donors. The PCR ran on 60 Vbeta and 13 Jbeta primers. Assay used: immunoSEQ multiplex PCR; TCRdb lists only in-frame clones, some missing. Recorded here are approximately 110,000 clones; the top ten clones represent about 2.3%. Sequencing input: PBMCs. The source is a man aged 35 to 55 in good health and CMV-seronegative.

The chain links TRBV5-6 to TRBJ2-3; D perhaps matches TRBD2 (6 bases). This CDR3 has 15 residues. Germline loops: CDR1 SGHDT, CDR2 YYEEEE. V lost 2 bases and J 6 bases, leaving 16 bases between the germline ends. Here the CDR3 reads CASSLWDWPTDTQYF. CDR3 bases: TGTGCCAGCAGCTTATGGGACTGGCCAACTGATACGCAGTATTTT.

The J gene is TRBJ1-1, the V gene TRBV7-9; 7 bases agree with TRBD1. The CDR3 spans 14 residues. Germline CDR1 and CDR2: SEHNR and FQNEAQ (reference sequence). After removal of 4 bases from V and 7 bases from J, the junction contained 9 bases not matched to a gene. Here the CDR3 DNA reads TGTGCCAGCAGCTGGCGACAGGGAGGAATTGAAGCTTTCTTT. This translates into CASSWRQGGIEAFF.

V and J are TRBV5-4 and TRBJ1-2; tentatively, D is TRBD1 (6 bases). V lost 0 bases, J lost 4 bases, and 13 bases lay in between. This CDR3 is built from 15 residues. Per the germline V gene, CDR1 is SGHNT and CDR2 is YYREEE (reference sequence). CDR3 sequence: CASSLAAGVSYGYTF. In nucleotides, the CDR3 is TGTGCCAGCAGCTTGGCGGCAGGGGTATCCTATGGCTACACCTTC.